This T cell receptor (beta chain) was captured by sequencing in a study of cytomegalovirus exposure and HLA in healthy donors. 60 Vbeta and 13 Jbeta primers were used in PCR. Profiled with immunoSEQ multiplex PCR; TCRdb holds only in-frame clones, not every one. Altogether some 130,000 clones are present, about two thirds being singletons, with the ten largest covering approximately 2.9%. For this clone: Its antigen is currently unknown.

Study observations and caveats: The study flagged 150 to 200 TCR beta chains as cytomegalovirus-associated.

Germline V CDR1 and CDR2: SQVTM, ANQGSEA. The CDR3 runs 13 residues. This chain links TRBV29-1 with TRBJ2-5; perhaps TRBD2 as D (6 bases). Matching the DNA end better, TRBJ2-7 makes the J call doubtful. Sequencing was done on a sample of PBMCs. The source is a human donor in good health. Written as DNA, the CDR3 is TGCAGCGTTCGAGGGAGGTCTTCGGGCGAGCAGTACTTC. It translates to CSVRGRSSGEQYF.